This T cell receptor (beta chain) emerged from a study of blood T cell repertoires in COVID-19 (dated by TCRdb to the early 2020s). At the level of the whole study: The collaborator samples originated in the United States, Italy and Spain and spanned the acute and convalescent phases of COVID-19. The material from the prospective study consisted of cDNA or gDNA derived from T cells, B-cell-depleted T cells, or PBMCs. Subjects who had been exposed to COVID-19, were actively infected with it, or had recovered from it provided the deeply sampled blood TCRbeta repertoires that made up the dataset. The repertoires were released in a freely available public database meant as a resource for research on the immune response to SARS-CoV-2. Samples came from the ongoing ImmuneRACE study (first 160 participants) plus 1,254 subjects from 6 global collaborators. Sample metadata almost always included a de-identified subject ID, COVID-19 status, age in years and sex. Where available, HLA class I and class II types were obtained from metadata supplied by the sample provider rather than from assay-based typing.

Overall study outcomes, separate from this receptor: The amount of clinical and demographic metadata varied by source and participant and was provided uncurated.

Whole blood was collected in K2EDTA tubes by collaborating institutions according to the institutions' own protocols. For TCRbeta analysis, collaborators shipped samples as frozen whole blood, isolated PBMCs, or DNA extracted from either of those sample types. The immunoSEQ Assay, a bias-controlled multiplex PCR, was used to amplify TCRbeta CDR3 regions from genomic DNA. The authors' pipeline ran thus. Within the assay, amplification of reference gene primers was used to estimate how many nucleated cells each sample contained. Sequence reads were collapsed and filtered to measure the absolute abundance of every unique TCRbeta CDR3 rearrangement. For each sample, productive Simpson clonality was calculated as the square root of Simpson's diversity index over productive rearrangements. TCRdb provides this immuneACCESS table in a form limited to in-frame rearrangements. Some clones are lacking; in checked studies, under half of them reflect an unresolved V gene, and why the rest are absent is not known. For V, J and clone size, that table is used; D and trimming come from the DNA. For this sample there are about 180,000 clones; over 75% appear just once. The ten largest account for over 2.5% of the sample.

With respect to this clone: Its antigen is currently not known. No base-level quality is on record; no much larger clone is a single base apart.

The CDR3 runs 17 amino acids, cysteine and phenylalanine included. The sequence is cut down to CDR3 DNA, 51 bases in frame from base 1. Based on the germline V gene, the CDR1 and CDR2 sequences are SGHDT and YYEEEE. V is trimmed back by 4 bases and J by 0 bases, and the junction contains 11 bases that no gene match accounts for. The sequence came from a man aged 55-75 years with acute or convalescent COVID-19. The sequence links TRBV5-6 to TRBJ1-1, and TRBD1 aligns with 8 junction nucleotides. The sample taken for sequencing was peripheral blood. The CDR3 reads CASSRNLRTGMNTEAFF. The bases are TGTGCCAGCAGCAGAAACCTGAGGACAGGGATGAACACTGAAGCTTTCTTT.